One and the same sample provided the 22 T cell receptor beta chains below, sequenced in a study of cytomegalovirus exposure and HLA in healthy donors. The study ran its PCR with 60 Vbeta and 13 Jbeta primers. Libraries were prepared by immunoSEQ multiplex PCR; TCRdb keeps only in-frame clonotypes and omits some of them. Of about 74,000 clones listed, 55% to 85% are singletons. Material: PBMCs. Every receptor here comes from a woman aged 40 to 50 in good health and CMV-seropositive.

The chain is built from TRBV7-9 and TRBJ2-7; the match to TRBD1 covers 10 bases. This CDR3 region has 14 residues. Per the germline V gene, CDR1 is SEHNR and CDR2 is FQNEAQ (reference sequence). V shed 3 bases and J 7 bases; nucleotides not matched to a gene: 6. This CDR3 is CASSLSGQGREQYF. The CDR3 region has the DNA TGTGCCAGCAGCTTGTCGGGACAGGGGCGGGAGCAGTACTTC.

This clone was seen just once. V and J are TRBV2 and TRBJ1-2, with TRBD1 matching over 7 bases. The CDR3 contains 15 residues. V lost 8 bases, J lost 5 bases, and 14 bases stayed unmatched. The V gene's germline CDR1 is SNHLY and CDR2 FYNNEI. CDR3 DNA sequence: TGTGCCAGCCAAGGGGACAGTTCTGGGACTTATGGCTACACCTTC. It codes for CASQGDSSGTYGYTF.

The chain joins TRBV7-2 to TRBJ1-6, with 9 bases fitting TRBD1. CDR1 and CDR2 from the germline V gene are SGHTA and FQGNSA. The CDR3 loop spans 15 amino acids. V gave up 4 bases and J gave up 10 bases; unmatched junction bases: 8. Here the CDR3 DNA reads TGTGCCAGCAGCTCTGTGACAGGGGGAGGATCACCCCTCCACTTT. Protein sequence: CASSSVTGGGSPLHF.

The CDR3 loop is CASRNTGGSSYEQYF. Here the CDR3 DNA reads TGTGCCAGTAGAAATACCGGAGGGAGCTCCTACGAGCAGTACTTC. The chain is built from TRBV19 and TRBJ2-7; weak D call: TRBD2 (6 bases). Germline V gene sequence: CDR1 LNHDA, CDR2 SQIVND (reference sequence). The CDR3 length is 15 residues. V lost 6 bases and J lost 0, with 15 bases in between.

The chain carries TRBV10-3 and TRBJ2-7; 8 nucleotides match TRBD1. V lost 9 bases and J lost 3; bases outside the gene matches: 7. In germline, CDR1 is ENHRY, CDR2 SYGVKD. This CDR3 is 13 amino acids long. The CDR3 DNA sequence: TGTGCCATATCGGACAGGGTGTTCTACGAGCAGTACTTC. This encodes CAISDRVFYEQYF.

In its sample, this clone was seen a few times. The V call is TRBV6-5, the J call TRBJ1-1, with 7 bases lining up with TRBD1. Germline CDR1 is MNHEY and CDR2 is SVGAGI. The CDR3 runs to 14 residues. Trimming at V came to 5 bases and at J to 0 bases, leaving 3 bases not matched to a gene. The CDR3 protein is CASSRGTVNTEAFF. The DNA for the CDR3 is TGTGCCAGCAGTAGAGGGACAGTGAACACTGAAGCTTTCTTT.

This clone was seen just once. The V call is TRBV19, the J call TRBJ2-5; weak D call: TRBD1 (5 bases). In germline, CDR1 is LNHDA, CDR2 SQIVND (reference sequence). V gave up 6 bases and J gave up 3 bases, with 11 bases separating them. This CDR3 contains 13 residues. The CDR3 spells CASRPPTEETQYF. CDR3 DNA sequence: TGTGCCAGTAGACCGCCGACAGAAGAGACCCAGTACTTC. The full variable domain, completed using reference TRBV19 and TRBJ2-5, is DGGITQSPKYLFRKEGQNVTLSCEQNLNHDAMYWYRQDPGQGLRLIYYSQIVNDFQKGDIAEGYSVSREKKESFPLTVTSAQKNPTAFYLCASRPPTEETQYFGPGTRLLVL.

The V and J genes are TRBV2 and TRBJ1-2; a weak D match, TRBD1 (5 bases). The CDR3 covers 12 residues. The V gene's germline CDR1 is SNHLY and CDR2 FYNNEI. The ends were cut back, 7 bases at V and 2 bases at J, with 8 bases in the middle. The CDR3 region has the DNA TGTGCCAGCACGACAGCGAACTATGGCTACACCTTC. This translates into CASTTANYGYTF.

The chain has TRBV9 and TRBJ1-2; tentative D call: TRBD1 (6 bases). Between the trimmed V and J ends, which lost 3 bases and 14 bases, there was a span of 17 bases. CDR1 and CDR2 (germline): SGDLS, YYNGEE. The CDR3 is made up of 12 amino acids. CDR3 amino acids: CASSGTALNVTF. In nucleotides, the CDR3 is TGTGCCAGCAGCGGGACAGCCCTGAATGTTACCTTC.

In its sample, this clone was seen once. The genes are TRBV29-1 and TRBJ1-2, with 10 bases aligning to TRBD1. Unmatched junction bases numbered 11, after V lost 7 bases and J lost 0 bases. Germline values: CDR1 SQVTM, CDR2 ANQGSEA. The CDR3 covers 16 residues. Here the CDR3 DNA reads TGCAGCGCCGCCGGGACAGGGGCAGTAACTAACTATGGCTACACCTTC. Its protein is CSAAGTGAVTNYGYTF.

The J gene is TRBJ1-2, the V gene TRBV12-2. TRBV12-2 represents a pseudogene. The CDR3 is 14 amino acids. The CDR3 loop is CASRVSSSNYGYTF. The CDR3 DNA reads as TGTGCAAGTCGCGTAAGTAGTAGCAACTATGGCTACACCTTC.

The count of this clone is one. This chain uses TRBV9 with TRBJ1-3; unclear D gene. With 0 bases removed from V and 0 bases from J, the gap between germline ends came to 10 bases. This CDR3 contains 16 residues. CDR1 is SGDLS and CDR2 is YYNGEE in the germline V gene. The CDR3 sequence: CASSVGGGLSGNTIYF. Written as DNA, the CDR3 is TGTGCCAGCAGCGTAGGAGGCGGCCTCTCTGGAAACACCATATATTTT. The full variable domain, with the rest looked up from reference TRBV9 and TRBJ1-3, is DSGVTQTPKHLITATGQRVTLRCSPRSGDLSVYWYQQSLDQGLQFLIQYYNGEERAKGNILERFSAQQFPDLHSELNLSSLELGDSALYFCASSVGGGLSGNTIYFGEGSWLTVV.

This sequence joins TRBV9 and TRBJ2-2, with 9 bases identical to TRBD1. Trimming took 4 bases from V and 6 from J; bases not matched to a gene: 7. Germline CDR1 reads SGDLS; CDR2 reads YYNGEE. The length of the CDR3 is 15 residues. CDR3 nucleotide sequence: TGTGCCAGCAGCCCGACAGGGGGGACGGCCGGGGAGCTGTTTTTT. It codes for CASSPTGGTAGELFF.

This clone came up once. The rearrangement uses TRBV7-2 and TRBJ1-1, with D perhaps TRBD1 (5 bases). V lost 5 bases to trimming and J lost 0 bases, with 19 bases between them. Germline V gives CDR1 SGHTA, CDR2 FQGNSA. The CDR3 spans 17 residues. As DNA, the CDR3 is TGTGCCAGCAGCCCACGCGGTTCGGGACTCATGAACACTGAAGCTTTCTTT. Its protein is CASSPRGSGLMNTEAFF.

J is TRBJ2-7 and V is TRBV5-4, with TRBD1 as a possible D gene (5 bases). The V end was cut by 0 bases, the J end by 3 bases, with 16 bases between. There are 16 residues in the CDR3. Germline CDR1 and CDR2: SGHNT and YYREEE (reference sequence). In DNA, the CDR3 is TGTGCCAGCAGCTTGGGGGGCCAGGGCCCTATCTACGAGCAGTACTTC. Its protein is CASSLGGQGPIYEQYF.

The CDR3: CATKDRYYGYTF. The CDR3 DNA sequence: TGTGCCACCAAAGACAGGTACTATGGCTACACCTTC. V usage is TRBV27 and J usage is TRBJ1-2; a weak D match, TRBD1 (6 bases). Germline lookup yields CDR1 MNHEY and CDR2 SMNVEV (reference sequence). Deletions cut 10 bases from V and 3 bases from J, with 12 bases between. CDR3 length equals 12 residues.

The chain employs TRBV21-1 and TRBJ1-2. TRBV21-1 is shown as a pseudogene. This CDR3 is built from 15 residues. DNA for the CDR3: TGTGCCAGCAGCAAATTGATGGGAGGAACCTATGGCTACACCTTC. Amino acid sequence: CASSKLMGGTYGYTF.

CDR3 nucleotide sequence: TGTGCCAGCTCACCACAGGGGATGAACACTGAAGCTTTCTTT. Translating it yields CASSPQGMNTEAFF. V is TRBV18 and J is TRBJ1-1; D may be TRBD1 (5 bases). Trimming removed 1 base at V and 0 bases at J, with 6 bases between. The CDR3 is made up of 14 amino acids. Germline-derived CDR1 and CDR2 are KGHSH and LQKENI.

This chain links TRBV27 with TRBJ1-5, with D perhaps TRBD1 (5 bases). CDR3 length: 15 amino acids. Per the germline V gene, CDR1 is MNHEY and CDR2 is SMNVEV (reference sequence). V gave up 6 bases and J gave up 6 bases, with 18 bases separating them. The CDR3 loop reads CASRTLGGYGQPQHF. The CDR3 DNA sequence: TGTGCCAGCAGAACGCTGGGGGGTTACGGTCAGCCCCAGCATTTT.

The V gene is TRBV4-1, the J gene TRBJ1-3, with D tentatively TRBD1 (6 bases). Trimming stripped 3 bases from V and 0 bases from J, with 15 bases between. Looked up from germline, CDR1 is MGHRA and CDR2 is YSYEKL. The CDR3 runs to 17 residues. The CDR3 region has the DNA TGCGCCAGCAGCCAGTCAATGGCGGGGGCCTCTGGAAACACCATATATTTT. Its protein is CASSQSMAGASGNTIYF.

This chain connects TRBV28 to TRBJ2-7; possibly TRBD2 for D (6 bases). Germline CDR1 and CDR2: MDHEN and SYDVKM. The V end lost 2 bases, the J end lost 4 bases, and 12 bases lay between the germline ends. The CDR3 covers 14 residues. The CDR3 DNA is TGTGCCAGCAGTTTACGGGGGATAGTTTACGAGCAGTACTTC. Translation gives CASSLRGIVYEQYF.

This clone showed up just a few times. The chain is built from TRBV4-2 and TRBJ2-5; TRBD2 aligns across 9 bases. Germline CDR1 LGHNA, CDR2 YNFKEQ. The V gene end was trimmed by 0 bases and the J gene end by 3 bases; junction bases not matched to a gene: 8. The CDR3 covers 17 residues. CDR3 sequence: CASSQDPASGEKETQYF. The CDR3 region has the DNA TGTGCCAGCAGCCAAGATCCGGCTAGCGGGGAGAAAGAGACCCAGTACTTC.